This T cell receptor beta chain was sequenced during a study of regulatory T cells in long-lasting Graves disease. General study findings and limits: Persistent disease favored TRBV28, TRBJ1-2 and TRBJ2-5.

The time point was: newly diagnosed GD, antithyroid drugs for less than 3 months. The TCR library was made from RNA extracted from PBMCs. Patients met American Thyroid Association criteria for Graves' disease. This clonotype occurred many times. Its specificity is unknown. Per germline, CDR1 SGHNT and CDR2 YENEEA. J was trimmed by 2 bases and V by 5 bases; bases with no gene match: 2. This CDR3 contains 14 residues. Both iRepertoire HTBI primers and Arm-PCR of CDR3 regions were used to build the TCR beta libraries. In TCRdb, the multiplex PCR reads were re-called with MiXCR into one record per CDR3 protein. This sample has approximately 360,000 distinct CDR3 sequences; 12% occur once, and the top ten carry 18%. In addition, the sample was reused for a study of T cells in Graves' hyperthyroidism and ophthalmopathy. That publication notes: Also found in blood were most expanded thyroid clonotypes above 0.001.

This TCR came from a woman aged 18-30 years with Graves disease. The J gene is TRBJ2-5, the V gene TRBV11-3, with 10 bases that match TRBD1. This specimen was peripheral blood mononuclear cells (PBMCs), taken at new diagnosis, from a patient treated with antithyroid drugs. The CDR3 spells CASSRTGGQETQYF. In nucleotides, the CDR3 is TGTGCCAGCAGCCGGACAGGGGGACAAGAGACCCAGTACTTC. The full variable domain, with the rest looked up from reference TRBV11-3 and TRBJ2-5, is EAGVVQSPRYKIIEKKQPVAFWCNPISGHNTLYWYLQNLGQGPELLIRYENEEAVDDSQLPKDRFSAERLKGVDSTLKIQPAELGDSAVYLCASSRTGGQETQYFGPGTRLLVL.